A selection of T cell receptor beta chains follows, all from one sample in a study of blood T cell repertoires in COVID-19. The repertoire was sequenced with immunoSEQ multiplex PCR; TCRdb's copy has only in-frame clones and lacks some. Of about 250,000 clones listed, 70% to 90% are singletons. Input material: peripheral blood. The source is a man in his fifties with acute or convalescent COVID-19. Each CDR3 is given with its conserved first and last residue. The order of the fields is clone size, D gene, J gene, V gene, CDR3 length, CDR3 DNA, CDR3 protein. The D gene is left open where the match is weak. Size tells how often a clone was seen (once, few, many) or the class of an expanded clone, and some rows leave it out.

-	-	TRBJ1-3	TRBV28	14	TGTGCCAGCAGTTTTCGTGGCACCGGAAACACCATATATTTT	CASSFRGTGNTIYF
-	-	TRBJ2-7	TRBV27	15	TGTGCCAGCGGAGGAGTCCCGGGATTCTCCTACGAGCAGTACTTC	CASGGVPGFSYEQYF
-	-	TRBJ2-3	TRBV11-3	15	TGTGCCAGCAGCTGGAGGGGCCGGGGGACAGATACGCAGTATTTT	CASSWRGRGTDTQYF
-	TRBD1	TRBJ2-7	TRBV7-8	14	TGTGCCAGCAGCTTAGACGCGCCGGAGGGACAGGGGTACTTC	CASSLDAPEGQGYF
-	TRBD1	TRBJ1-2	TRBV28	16	TGTGCCAGCAGTTTTTACCGGACAGGGACGGGCTATGGCTACACCTTC	CASSFYRTGTGYGYTF
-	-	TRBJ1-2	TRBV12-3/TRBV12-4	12	TGTGCCAGCAGTCCTCGTCTAGATGGCTACACCTTC	CASSPRLDGYTF
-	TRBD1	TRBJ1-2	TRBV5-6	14	TGTGCCAGCAGCCTAGGACAGGAACTATGGGACTACACCTTC	CASSLGQELWDYTF
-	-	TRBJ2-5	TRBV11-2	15	TGTGCCAGCAGCTTAGGAGGACACCTCGGAGAGACCCAGTACTTC	CASSLGGHLGETQYF
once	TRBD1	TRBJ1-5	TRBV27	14	TGTGCCAGCAGTCCTGACAGGGAGGATCAGCCCCAGCATTTT	CASSPDREDQPQHF
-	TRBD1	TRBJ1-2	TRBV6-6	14	TGTGCCAGCAGTTACTCTCAGGGGGCGCTTGGCTACACCTTC	CASSYSQGALGYTF
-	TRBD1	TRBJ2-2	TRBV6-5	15	TGTGCCAGCAGAGGACAGGTTGGGGACACCGGGGAGCTGTTTTTT	CASRGQVGDTGELFF
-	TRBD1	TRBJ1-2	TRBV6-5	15	TGTGCCAGCAGTTACTCGGACAGGGTTGGGTATGGCTACACCTTC	CASSYSDRVGYGYTF
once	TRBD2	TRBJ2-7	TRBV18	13	TGTGCCAGCTCACCGACGGGGGGTTACGAGCAGTACTTC	CASSPTGGYEQYF
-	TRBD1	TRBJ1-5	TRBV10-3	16	TGTGCCATCTCCCAGTCCAAGACAGGGGATAATCAGCCCCAGCATTTT	CAISQSKTGDNQPQHF
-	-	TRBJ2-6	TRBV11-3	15	TGTGCCAGCAGCTTCCAGGACTCTGGGGCCAACGTCCTGACTTTC	CASSFQDSGANVLTF
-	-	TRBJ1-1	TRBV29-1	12	TGCAGCGTTCTTACGAGGAACACTGAAGCTTTCTTT	CSVLTRNTEAFF
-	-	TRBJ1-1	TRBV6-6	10	TGTGCCAGCGGTTCCGCTGAAGCTTTCTTT	CASGSAEAFF
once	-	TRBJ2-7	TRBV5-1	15	TGCGCCAGCAGCTTGGTAACGGGGACTGCCTACGAGCAGTACTTC	CASSLVTGTAYEQYF
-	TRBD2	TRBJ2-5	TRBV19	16	TGTGCCAGTAGTACGGGACTAGCGGGACTACAAGAGACCCAGTACTTC	CASSTGLAGLQETQYF
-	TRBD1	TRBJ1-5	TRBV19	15	TGTGCCAGTACCCCGACAGGGGGGAGGTATCAGCCCCAGCATTTT	CASTPTGGRYQPQHF
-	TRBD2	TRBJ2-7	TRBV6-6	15	TGTGCCAGCAGTTACTCCGTTAGCGGGAGAGACGAGCAGTACTTC	CASSYSVSGRDEQYF
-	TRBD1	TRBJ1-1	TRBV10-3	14	TGTGCCATCAGGAATACAGGGGGTGGTACTGAAGCTTTCTTT	CAIRNTGGGTEAFF
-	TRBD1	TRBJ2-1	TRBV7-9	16	TGTGCCAGCAGCATCTCCGGGACAGGGCTTTACAATGAGCAGTTCTTC	CASSISGTGLYNEQFF